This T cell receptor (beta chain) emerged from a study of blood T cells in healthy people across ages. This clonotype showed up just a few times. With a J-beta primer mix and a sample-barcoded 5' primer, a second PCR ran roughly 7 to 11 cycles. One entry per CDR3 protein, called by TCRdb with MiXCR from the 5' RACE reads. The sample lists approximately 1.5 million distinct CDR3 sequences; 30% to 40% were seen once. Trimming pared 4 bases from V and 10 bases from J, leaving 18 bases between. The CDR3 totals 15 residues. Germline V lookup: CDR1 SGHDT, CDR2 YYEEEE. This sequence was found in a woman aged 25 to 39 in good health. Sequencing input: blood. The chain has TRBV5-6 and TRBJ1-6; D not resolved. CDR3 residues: CASSPKGWVRSPLHF. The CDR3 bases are TGTGCCAGCAGCCCCAAGGGATGGGTCCGGTCACCCCTCCACTTT.